This entry describes one T cell receptor beta chain. Its antigen is as yet unknown. This entry is derived from a study of shared clonotypes between healthy human individuals. Across the whole study: Each donor had three CD4 naive, three CD4 memory, two CD8 naive and one CD8 memory plate.

Assay: immunoSEQ multiplex PCR; the TCRdb copy retains only in-frame clones and omits some. The data hold 650,000 to 750,000 clones, with 60% to 80% observed a single time. The study's findings and limits: Investigators collected only blood, and repertoires in tissues likely differ. Only a few donors were included, so the genetic and exposure-history diversity represented was limited.

The sample taken for sequencing was memory CD4+ T cells sorted from blood. The subset: CD45RA-negative fraction. The source of this sequence is a woman under 40 in good health.

CDR3 region: CASSLAGNDNYGYTF. The CDR3 DNA is TGTGCCAGCAGTTTGGCGGGGAATGACAACTATGGCTACACCTTC. The chain carries TRBV6-6 and TRBJ1-2; D remains unclear. Germline V gene lookup returns CDR1 MNHNY and CDR2 SVGAGI (reference sequence). V lost 4 bases, J lost 2 bases, and 14 bases lay in between. The CDR3 runs to 15 residues.